These T cell receptor beta chains were read from a single sample in a study of blood T cell repertoires in COVID-19. Clones were read by immunoSEQ multiplex PCR, and TCRdb kept only the in-frame ones, dropping some. The sample holds about 95,000 clones, 84% seen once. The specimen was peripheral blood. Receptors originate from a human donor in a cohort sampled during active COVID-19. Each CDR3 is given with its conserved first and last residue. D genes are given only for firm matches. Size is stated for part of the rows, as once, few or many counts, or as a class when the clone is expanded.

TRBJ2-3	TRBV2	few	TRBD2	TGTGCCAGCACCAAACTAGCGGGGGGCACAGATACGCAGTATTTT	CASTKLAGGTDTQYF
TRBJ2-2	TRBV14	once	-	TGTGCCAGCAGCCGGCCAGCGAACACCGGGGAGCTGTTTTTT	CASSRPANTGELFF
TRBJ2-5	TRBV2	-	TRBD1	TGTGCCAGCAAGGGGGGACAGGGGTATTCGGGTGGCCAAGAGACCCAGTACTTC	CASKGGQGYSGGQETQYF
TRBJ1-1	TRBV6-5	-	TRBD1	TGTGCCAGCAGTAGGAACAGGGGAGGCACTGAAGCTTTCTTT	CASSRNRGGTEAFF
TRBJ1-6	TRBV6-2/TRBV6-3	-	-	TGTGCCAGCAGTTACACGAAAGAAGTTGTCCCAAAGGGGAATTCACCCCTCCACTTT	CASSYTKEVVPKGNSPLHF
TRBJ2-1	TRBV20-1	few	TRBD2	TGCAGTGCTAGTATGGGGGGGGTCTACAATGAGCAGTTCTTC	CSASMGGVYNEQFF
TRBJ1-5	TRBV28	-	TRBD1	TGTGCCAGCAGTCGCCCAGGGACAGGGAGGTATGGTAGCAATCAGCCCCAGCATTTT	CASSRPGTGRYGSNQPQHF
TRBJ2-5	TRBV19	-	-	TGTGCCAGTAGTATAGACAGACAAGAGACCCAGTACTTC	CASSIDRQETQYF
TRBJ1-1	TRBV27	-	-	TGTGCCAGCAGTTCTACAGCGAACACTGAAGCTTTCTTT	CASSSTANTEAFF
TRBJ2-7	TRBV25-1	-	TRBD2	TGTGCCAGCAGTGAGGCATCTGGGCGGGGGACCTACGAGCAGTACTTC	CASSEASGRGTYEQYF
TRBJ2-7	TRBV2	once	-	TGTGCCAGCAGTGCCCTCCTGGGGAGGAACCACGAGCAGTACTTC	CASSALLGRNHEQYF
TRBJ1-2	TRBV3-1/TRBV3-2	few	TRBD1	TGTGCCAGCAGCCCCGGACAGGGGGGCGGCTACACCTTC	CASSPGQGGGYTF
TRBJ2-1	TRBV7-7	-	-	TGTGCTAGCACCCCAGGTCCCCGCAATGAGCAGTTCTTC	CASTPGPRNEQFF
TRBJ1-2	TRBV6-1	few	TRBD1	TGTGCCAGCAGAGAAGGACAGGGGGCTTTGGCAAATGGCTACACCTTC	CASREGQGALANGYTF
TRBJ2-7	TRBV3-1/TRBV3-2	-	TRBD2	TGTGCCAGCAGCTGGGCGGGAGGGTCAGGAGAAGAGCAGTACTTC	CASSWAGGSGEEQYF
TRBJ2-3	TRBV10-1	-	TRBD1	TGCGCCAGCCGACAGGGTACCGCAGATACGCAGTATTTT	CASRQGTADTQYF
TRBJ1-1	TRBV29-1	-	-	TGCAGCGTTGTGCGGTACACTGAAGCTTTCTTT	CSVVRYTEAFF
TRBJ2-5	TRBV4-1	-	TRBD1	TGCGCCAGCAGCCAAGTCTGGGGGACAGGGGCCATCCAAGAGACCCAGTACTTC	CASSQVWGTGAIQETQYF
TRBJ1-6	TRBV4-3	-	-	TGCGCCAGCAGCCAAGATACAGGACACTATAATTCACCCCTCCACTTT	CASSQDTGHYNSPLHF
TRBJ1-6	TRBV19	-	-	TGTGCCAGTAGTGATGGGACACGGGTAGGATCACCCCTCCACTTT	CASSDGTRVGSPLHF
TRBJ1-1	TRBV10-3	few	-	TGTGCCATCAGTGAGGGGGGGACCCCGACTCCTGAAGCTTTCTTT	CAISEGGTPTPEAFF
TRBJ1-6	TRBV28	-	TRBD1	TGTGCCAGCAGGTCAGGGTTCAGGGGGAATTCACCCCTCCACTTT	CASRSGFRGNSPLHF
TRBJ1-6	TRBV6-4	-	-	TGTGCCAGCAGTGAAACATCTGGTAATTCACCCCTCCACTTT	CASSETSGNSPLHF
TRBJ2-7	TRBV6-2/TRBV6-3	-	-	TGTGCCAGCAACCCCATCCAGGGCTACGAGCAGTACTTC	CASNPIQGYEQYF
TRBJ1-1	TRBV7-9	once	-	TGTGCCAGCAGCCGGTCACAGGGATCCCACGCTGAAGCTTTCTTT	CASSRSQGSHAEAFF
TRBJ1-4	TRBV4-3	-	-	TGCGCCAGCAACCACGGACGGGGGGAAAAACTGTTTTTT	CASNHGRGEKLFF
TRBJ1-1	TRBV6-4	-	TRBD1	TGTGCCAGCAGGGGGTCCAGGGGGCTGAACACTGAAGCTTTCTTT	CASRGSRGLNTEAFF
TRBJ1-6	TRBV18	-	TRBD1	TGTGCCAGCTCACAGACAGGGGATAATTCACCCCTCCACTTT	CASSQTGDNSPLHF
TRBJ1-5	TRBV13	-	-	TGTGCCAGCAGCTTCACAGGAGATAGCAATCAGCCCCAGCATTTT	CASSFTGDSNQPQHF
TRBJ2-3	TRBV19	-	-	TGTGCCAGTAGTAAGAGCGGAGGCCACACAGATACGCAGTATTTT	CASSKSGGHTDTQYF
TRBJ2-1	TRBV7-3	-	-	TGTGCCAGCAGCTCCCAACTACAGGGTGGTGAGCAGTTCTTC	CASSSQLQGGEQFF
TRBJ1-5	TRBV19	few	-	TGTGCCAGTAGCGACAGTAGGAATCAGCCCCAGCATTTT	CASSDSRNQPQHF
TRBJ2-1	TRBV5-1	-	TRBD1	TGCGCCAGCAGCTTATGGACGACAGGGAACAATGAGCAGTTCTTC	CASSLWTTGNNEQFF
TRBJ1-5	TRBV3-1/TRBV3-2	-	TRBD1	TGTGCCAGCAGCCGGGGACAGGGGGACCAGCCCCAGCATTTT	CASSRGQGDQPQHF
TRBJ2-3	TRBV7-9	-	-	TGTGCCAGCAGCTTGGACTTATACACAGATACGCAGTATTTT	CASSLDLYTDTQYF
TRBJ1-2	TRBV5-6	-	-	TGTGCCAGCAGCATAGACAGGTTGCATGGCTACACCTTC	CASSIDRLHGYTF
TRBJ2-7	TRBV12-3/TRBV12-4	-	-	TGTGCCAGCTCTCAAATCAGGTTCTACGAGCAGTACTTC	CASSQIRFYEQYF
TRBJ2-1	TRBV15	-	-	TGTGCCACCAGCAGAGGGGGGCTAGCCTTGGCCTACAATGAGCAGTTCTTC	CATSRGGLALAYNEQFF
TRBJ2-1	TRBV29-1	-	-	TGCAGCGTTGAGCCCCCAACAGGAATAAATGAGCAGTTCTTC	CSVEPPTGINEQFF
TRBJ2-1	TRBV11-2	-	TRBD1	TGTGCCAGCAGCTTAGGATTGTCAGGGGGCTATGAGCAGTTCTTC	CASSLGLSGGYEQFF
TRBJ2-7	TRBV19	-	-	TGTGCCAGTAGTCATCGGGACAAGACCTACGAGCAGTACTTC	CASSHRDKTYEQYF